Listed below are T cell receptor beta chains from one sample, sequenced in a study of cytomegalovirus exposure and HLA in healthy donors. Data came from immunoSEQ multiplex PCR; TCRdb stores just in-frame clones and leaves some out. The sample holds some 130,000 clones, just under 85% seen once. Input material: PBMCs. The source is a boy between 2 and 10 years old in good health and CMV-seronegative. Both conserved end residues are part of each CDR3. A D gene is named only where the DNA matches it firmly. Size is omitted from some rows. Given values are once, few, many or a class for expanded clones.

clone size	D gene	J gene	V gene	CDR3 protein	CDR3 DNA
.	.	TRBJ1-1	TRBV4-2	CASSQEGVEAFF	TGTGCCAGCAGCCAAGAAGGGGTGGAAGCTTTCTTT
.	TRBD1	TRBJ1-2	TRBV5-1	CASSSNRGLGGNYGYTF	TGCGCCAGCAGCTCCAACAGGGGGCTAGGAGGTAACTATGGCTACACCTTC
few	.	TRBJ1-2	TRBV19	CASSTETGFRGYTF	TGTGCCAGTAGTACCGAAACAGGGTTTCGTGGCTACACCTTC
.	TRBD1	TRBJ1-2	TRBV18	CASSPGTGGDYGYTF	TGTGCCAGCTCACCAGGGACAGGGGGCGACTATGGCTACACCTTC
few	TRBD1	TRBJ1-2	TRBV7-8	CASSLVLIPGQGTNYGYTF	TGTGCCAGCAGCTTAGTTCTCATACCAGGACAGGGCACTAACTATGGCTACACCTTC
.	.	TRBJ1-2	TRBV7-9	CASSQMGARGYTF	TGTGCCAGCAGTCAAATGGGGGCTCGAGGCTACACCTTC
once	TRBD2	TRBJ2-1	TRBV6-1	CASSSAGGILNEQFF	TGTGCCAGCAGTTCGGCGGGGGGAATCTTGAATGAGCAGTTCTTC
once	.	TRBJ2-2	TRBV4-1	CASSRGDGPLNTGELFF	TGCGCCAGCAGCCGGGGGGACGGTCCCCTAAACACCGGGGAGCTGTTTTTT
.	.	TRBJ2-5	TRBV25-1	CASSEGVGGAGAQETQYF	TGTGCCAGCAGTGAAGGGGTCGGTGGGGCGGGGGCTCAAGAGACCCAGTACTTC
.	.	TRBJ2-2	TRBV4-3	CANSQGRVALSKVLFF	TGCGCCAACAGCCAAGGGAGAGTAGCCCTGAGTAAGGTGCTGTTTTTT
.	TRBD1	TRBJ1-1	TRBV9	CASSVGRQGAEAFF	TGTGCCAGCAGCGTAGGGCGGCAGGGGGCTGAAGCTTTCTTT
.	.	TRBJ1-1	TRBV11-2	CASSPRGVGEEAFF	TGTGCCAGCAGCCCGCGGGGGGTTGGTGAAGAAGCTTTCTTT
.	.	TRBJ1-5	TRBV6-6	CASSYGRQPQHF	TGTGCCAGCAGTTACGGCAGGCAGCCCCAGCATTTT
.	TRBD1	TRBJ1-6	TRBV10-1	CASSAGTEDSPLHF	TGCGCCAGCAGCGCCGGGACAGAGGACTCACCCCTCCACTTT
.	.	TRBJ2-1	TRBV27	CASRPLALARPYNEQFF	TGTGCCAGCAGACCCTTGGCCCTAGCGAGACCCTACAATGAGCAGTTCTTC
.	.	TRBJ1-1	TRBV7-8	CASSTQVNTEAFF	TGTGCCAGCAGCACACAGGTGAACACTGAAGCTTTCTTT
.	TRBD1	TRBJ1-5	TRBV11-1	CASSLFDRGHISNQPQHF	TGTGCCAGCAGCTTATTCGACAGGGGGCATATTAGCAATCAGCCCCAGCATTTT
.	.	TRBJ1-4	TRBV18	CASSRTPTNEKLFF	TGTGCCAGCTCACGGACACCAACTAATGAAAAACTGTTTTTT
.	TRBD1	TRBJ2-2	TRBV6-4	CASSEGGEVTGELFF	TGTGCCAGCAGTGAAGGGGGCGAGGTGACCGGGGAGCTGTTTTTT
.	TRBD2	TRBJ2-5	TRBV6-1	CASSELAGSGETQYF	TGTGCCAGCAGTGAACTAGCGGGGTCCGGGGAGACCCAGTACTTC
.	.	TRBJ1-6	TRBV19	CASSIATGNLNSPLHF	TGTGCCAGTAGTATAGCTACAGGAAATCTGAATTCACCCCTCCACTTT
.	.	TRBJ1-1	TRBV13	CASSLDELGLNTEAFF	TGTGCCAGCAGCTTAGATGAACTGGGCTTGAACACTGAAGCTTTCTTT
few	.	TRBJ2-3	TRBV2	CASSATGLGTDTQYF	TGTGCCAGCAGTGCGACCGGACTTGGCACAGATACGCAGTATTTT
.	TRBD1	TRBJ2-3	TRBV4-1	CASSQDEGQGSSDTQYF	TGCGCCAGCAGCCAAGATGAGGGACAGGGGTCTTCAGATACGCAGTATTTT